This entry lists 20 T cell receptor beta chains sequenced from one sample in a study of vaccination and CD4 T cells after COVID-19. Documented treatment: roughly 10-day PBMC culture with coronavirus spike peptide pools or control peptides (ViraFEST assay). The Oncomine TCR Beta short-read assay was applied to DNA of cultured CD4+ T cells. TCRdb re-derived calls from the PCR reads in MiXCR, one entry per CDR3 protein. Here the sample spans 20,000 to 25,000 distinct CDR3 sequences, roughly 33% being singletons. The antigens for these receptors are not known. Sequencing used cultured CD4+ T cells from blood. These receptors were taken from a human donor with COVID-19.

This clonotype was seen a few times. The J gene is TRBJ2-3, the V gene TRBV6-2 or TRBV6-3; TRBD2 matches at 8 bases. This CDR3 contains 16 residues. Germline CDR1 is MNHEY and CDR2 is SVGEGT. The V segment lost 5 bases and the J segment 4 bases; nucleotides outside the gene matches: 11. CDR3 sequence reads: CASSPSGGIAADTQYF. The CDR3, as DNA: TGTGCCAGCAGTCCCAGCGGGGGAATCGCGGCAGATACGCAGTATTTT.

A few counts support this clonotype. V gene TRBV6-2 or TRBV6-3 combines with J gene TRBJ2-5, with 12 bases matching TRBD2. The CDR3 runs to 14 residues. Germline V CDR1 and CDR2: MNHEY, SVGEGT. V lost 5 bases and J lost 7; bases outside the gene matches: 5. CDR3 DNA sequence: TGTGCCAGCAGTCCTAGCGGGGGGGCCCGGACCCAGTACTTC. This codes for CASSPSGGARTQYF.

This clonotype was observed a few times. The chain links TRBV20-1 to TRBJ1-1; unclear D gene. Germline V lookup: CDR1 DFQATT, CDR2 SNEGSKA (reference sequence). The CDR3 spans 13 residues. The germline V and J ends were trimmed by 7 bases and 0 bases, with 12 bases remaining between them. The CDR3 reads CSVPTQLNTEAFF. CDR3 bases: TGCAGTGTCCCCACCCAGCTGAACACTGAAGCTTTCTTT.

The V gene is TRBV19, the J gene TRBJ2-4, with D tentatively TRBD1 or TRBD2 (5 bases each). V gave up 5 bases and J gave up 0 bases, with 11 bases separating them. Germline CDR1 LNHDA, CDR2 SQIVND (reference sequence). This CDR3 is built from 15 residues. The CDR3 nucleotides read TGTGCCAGTAGTGGGACCGACTTAGCCAAAAACATTCAGTACTTC. It yields the protein CASSGTDLAKNIQYF.

The V call is TRBV6-1, the J call TRBJ2-1; D is perhaps TRBD2 (5 bases). The V and J ends lost 6 bases and 2 bases respectively, with 11 bases between them. The CDR3 is 14 amino acids. The germline CDR1 and CDR2 sequences are MNHNS and SASEGT. This CDR3 reads CASSDPGTYNEQFF. The CDR3 DNA reads as TGTGCCAGCAGCGACCCCGGGACCTACAATGAGCAGTTCTTC.

The genes are TRBV11-3 and TRBJ2-3, with a possible D match to TRBD1 (6 bases). Germline CDR1 reads SGHNT; CDR2 reads YENEEA. The CDR3 has 15 amino acids. V gave up 0 bases and J gave up 3 bases, with 10 bases separating them. The CDR3 here is CASSLESGVTDTQYF. The DNA for the CDR3 is TGTGCCAGCAGCTTAGAGTCAGGGGTAACAGATACGCAGTATTTT.

This clonotype was seen more than once but under ten times. The chain is built from TRBV7-9 and TRBJ1-2; 7 nucleotides line up with TRBD1. Trimming at V came to 11 bases and at J to 4 bases, leaving 10 bases not matched to a gene. This CDR3 region has 13 residues. CDR1 is SEHNR and CDR2 is FQNEAQ in the germline V gene (reference sequence). CDR3 residues: CAVDRDSTYGYTF. The CDR3, as DNA: TGTGCCGTTGACAGGGACTCTACCTATGGCTACACCTTC.

The chain combines TRBV28 with TRBJ2-7; D not resolved. Germline-derived CDR1 and CDR2 are MDHEN and SYDVKM. The CDR3 spans 15 residues. The V and J ends lost 5 bases and 0 bases respectively, with 14 bases between them. CDR3 nucleotide sequence: TGTGCCAGCAGTGCTACAGATAAAGGCTCCTACGAGCAGTACTTC. Residues: CASSATDKGSYEQYF.

Within the sample, this clonotype is medium-sized. This sequence joins TRBV19 and TRBJ1-5, with D unclear. CDR1 and CDR2 from the germline V gene are LNHDA and SQIVND (reference sequence). Trimming stripped 4 bases from V and 0 bases from J, with 16 bases between. The CDR3 loop spans 17 amino acids. The CDR3 protein is CASSSPASLVSNQPQHF. The CDR3 DNA reads as TGTGCCAGTAGTAGCCCCGCCAGCTTAGTTAGCAATCAGCCCCAGCATTTT.

The J gene is TRBJ2-5, the V gene TRBV29-1; D is unclear. CDR1 and CDR2 from the germline V gene are SQVTM and ANQGSEA. The V end lost 4 bases, the J end lost 3 bases, and 6 bases lay between the germline ends. The CDR3 length is 11 residues. CDR3 in DNA: TGCAGCGTTGCGCCAAAAGAGACCCAGTACTTC. Translation: CSVAPKETQYF.

The rearrangement links TRBV11-2 to TRBJ1-1, with 10 bases fitting TRBD1. The junction had 2 bases not matched to a gene; V was cut back by 5 bases and J by 2 bases. In germline, CDR1 is SGHAT, CDR2 FQNNGV. CDR3 length: 14 residues. CDR3 residues: CASSRDRGNTEAFF. CDR3 coding DNA: TGTGCCAGCAGCCGGGACAGGGGAAACACTGAAGCTTTCTTT.

This chain uses TRBV7-2 with TRBJ2-5; maybe TRBD2 (7 bases). Germline lookup yields CDR1 SGHTA and CDR2 FQGNSA. Deletions cut 0 bases from V and 3 bases from J, with 14 bases between. The CDR3 is 16 residues long. CDR3 nucleotides: TGTGCCAGCAGCTTAGCTGGGGGGGGGCAAAAAGAGACCCAGTACTTC. Residues: CASSLAGGGQKETQYF.

The chain uses TRBV19 and TRBJ1-5, with D possibly being TRBD1 (6 bases). V lost 7 bases and J 2 bases, leaving 18 bases between the germline ends. CDR1 is LNHDA and CDR2 is SQIVND in the germline V gene (reference sequence). The CDR3 contains 16 residues. The CDR3 region has the DNA TGTGCCAGTACCAACCCGGGGGCAGTCGGCAATCAGCCCCAGCATTTT. Its translation: CASTNPGAVGNQPQHF.

This clonotype was seen a few times. V usage is TRBV6-1 and J usage is TRBJ2-1; no reliable D call. Germline loops: CDR1 MNHNS, CDR2 SASEGT. V lost 2 bases and J 2 bases, leaving 10 bases between the germline ends. The CDR3 extends over 15 amino acids. The chain's CDR3 is CASSERPTPYNEQFF. DNA of the CDR3: TGTGCCAGCAGTGAAAGACCCACCCCCTACAATGAGCAGTTCTTC.

This clonotype was detected only a few times. The J gene is TRBJ2-1, the V gene TRBV11-3; the D gene is possibly TRBD2 (6 bases). V lost 1 base and J 2 bases, leaving 6 bases between the germline ends. The CDR3 length is 14 residues. The germline CDR1 and CDR2 sequences are SGHNT and YENEEA. The CDR3 protein is CASSLGGAYNEQFF. In nucleotides, the CDR3 is TGTGCCAGCAGCTTAGGCGGGGCCTACAATGAGCAGTTCTTC.

V usage is TRBV2 and J usage is TRBJ2-2, with D tentatively TRBD2 (7 bases). Trimming took 7 bases from V and 5 from J, leaving 20 bases between them. Germline CDR1 is SNHLY and CDR2 is FYNNEI. The CDR3 covers 16 residues. The CDR3 here is CASKDVGGAGTGELFF. DNA for the CDR3: TGTGCCAGCAAGGACGTTGGGGGGGCAGGTACCGGGGAGCTGTTTTTT.

The chain has TRBV30 and TRBJ1-6; no reliable D call. This CDR3 is built from 14 residues. Germline lookup yields CDR1 GTSNPN and CDR2 SVGIG (reference sequence). V lost 3 bases to trimming and J lost 7 bases, with 13 bases between them. CDR3 sequence (DNA): TGTGCCTGGAGCCGTGCCCCATTGAATTCACCCCTCCACTTT. Translated: CAWSRAPLNSPLHF.

The chain has TRBV20-1 and TRBJ2-2; a weak D match, TRBD1 (5 bases). V was shortened by 4 bases and J by 1 base, with 10 bases between the two germline ends. Germline-derived CDR1 and CDR2 are DFQATT and SNEGSKA (reference sequence). This CDR3 region has 14 residues. CDR3 protein: CSATRQGNTGELFF. CDR3 nucleotide sequence: TGCAGTGCTACCCGTCAGGGGAACACCGGGGAGCTGTTTTTT.

The genes are TRBV7-9 and TRBJ1-2; 9 bases agree with TRBD1. There are 16 residues in the CDR3. V lost 0 bases, J lost 6 bases, and 8 bases stayed unmatched. Looked up from germline, CDR1 is SEHNR and CDR2 is FQNEAQ (reference sequence). The CDR3 sequence: CASSLAGTGIRDGYTF. CDR3 nucleotides: TGTGCCAGCAGCTTAGCTGGGACAGGGATCCGAGATGGCTACACCTTC. The full variable domain, its missing parts supplied by reference TRBV7-9 and TRBJ1-2, is DTGVSQNPRHKITKRGQNVTFRCDPISEHNRLYWYRQTLGQGPEFLTYFQNEAQLEKSRLLSDRFSAERPKGSFSTLEIQRTEQGDSAMYLCASSLAGTGIRDGYTFGSGTRLTVV.

About this clonotype: A read error may account for a junction end that differs from germline. CDR3 nucleotide sequence: TGTGCCAGCGGTTACTCGGGCAGGGGGACCTACGAGCAGTACTTC. Encoded protein: CASGYSGRGTYEQYF. V and J are TRBV6-5 and TRBJ2-7, with TRBD1 identical over 7 bases. Per germline, CDR1 MNHEY and CDR2 SVGAGI. This CDR3 region has 15 residues.